The rows below give T cell receptor beta chains drawn from one sample of a study of neoadjuvant anti-PD-1 for oral cavity cancer. Clones were read by immunoSEQ multiplex PCR, and TCRdb kept only the in-frame ones, dropping some. There are approximately 12,000 clones in the sample; about 60% occur only once, and 12% lies in the top ten. This specimen consisted of tumor tissue, obtained before nivolumab (anti-PD-1) treatment. All receptors derive from a person aged 35-79 years with oral cavity squamous cell carcinoma. CDR3s include the opening cysteine and the closing phenylalanine or tryptophan. The D gene is left open where the match is weak. Expanded clones get a size class; other rows say once, few or many, or leave the size out.

j_call d_call v_call clone_size cdr3_aa cdr3_nt
TRBJ2-5 TRBD1 TRBV2 NA CASSTPGTATNLQETQYF TGTGCCAGCAGTACTCCTGGGACAGCTACTAATCTCCAAGAGACCCAGTACTTC
TRBJ2-5 NA TRBV5-6 NA CASSLALVRETQYF TGTGCCAGCAGCTTGGCTTTGGTACGGGAGACCCAGTACTTC
TRBJ2-7 TRBD2 TRBV2 NA CASSLAGYEQYF TGTGCCAGCAGTCTAGCGGGATACGAGCAGTACTTC
TRBJ1-2 TRBD1 TRBV4-3 few CASSLQQGGRDGYTF TGCGCCAGCAGCCTTCAGCAAGGGGGCCGGGATGGCTACACCTTC
TRBJ1-4 NA TRBV19 NA CASTWEAYSEKLFF TGTGCCAGTACCTGGGAGGCCTACTCTGAGAAACTGTTTTTT
TRBJ2-7 TRBD2 TRBV2 medium-sized CASTPSGTYEQYF TGTGCCAGCACTCCTAGCGGGACCTACGAGCAGTACTTC
TRBJ1-4 NA TRBV11-1 NA CASSFPSTTNEKLFF TGTGCCAGCAGCTTCCCCTCAACAACTAATGAAAAACTGTTTTTT
TRBJ1-3 NA TRBV28 NA CASSQNWGGGNTIYF TGTGCCAGCAGTCAAAATTGGGGGGGTGGAAACACCATATATTTT
TRBJ2-3 NA TRBV7-2 few CASSLPFSTDTQYF TGTGCCAGCAGCTTACCTTTTAGCACAGATACGCAGTATTTT
TRBJ2-4 NA TRBV30 few CAWTSNIKNIQYF TGTGCCTGGACTTCGAACATTAAAAACATTCAGTACTTC
TRBJ2-7 NA TRBV11-2 once CASSFGQSEQYF TGTGCCAGCAGCTTCGGACAATCCGAGCAGTACTTC
TRBJ2-7 NA TRBV5-1 NA CASRTVSGSYEQYF TGCGCCAGCAGGACGGTTAGCGGCTCCTACGAGCAGTACTTC
TRBJ2-3 NA TRBV6-5 NA CASSYSGRTDTQYF TGTGCCAGCAGTTACTCAGGGCGCACAGATACGCAGTATTTT
TRBJ1-3 TRBD1 TRBV7-8 NA CASSGTGVLSGNTIYF TGTGCCAGCAGCGGGACAGGGGTTCTCTCTGGAAACACCATATATTTT
TRBJ2-1 TRBD2 TRBV6-1 NA CASSALLAGGRNEQFF TGTGCCAGCAGTGCTTTACTAGCGGGAGGGCGGAATGAGCAGTTCTTC
TRBJ2-1 TRBD2 TRBV5-4 NA CASSLDSALAGYNEQFF TGTGCCAGCAGCTTGGATTCGGCACTAGCGGGTTACAATGAGCAGTTCTTC
TRBJ1-3 NA TRBV30 NA CAWSVCHYSGNTIYF TGTGCCTGGAGTGTATGCCACTACTCTGGAAACACCATATATTTT
TRBJ2-2 TRBD2 TRBV9 NA CASSVAGGGTGELFF TGTGCCAGCAGCGTAGCGGGGGGAGGGACCGGGGAGCTGTTTTTT
TRBJ1-1 TRBD1 TRBV7-9 NA CASSFSGTGGGTEAFF TGTGCCAGCAGCTTTTCCGGGACAGGGGGCGGGACTGAAGCTTTCTTT
TRBJ2-7 NA TRBV19 NA CASSALSAGGYEQYF TGTGCCAGTAGTGCGCTTTCGGCGGGCGGATACGAGCAGTACTTC
TRBJ1-2 NA TRBV19 NA CASSPGSGTNGYTF TGTGCCAGTAGCCCCGGCTCGGGGACAAACGGCTACACCTTC